The 17 T cell receptor beta chains reported below all come from one sample, sequenced in a study of T cells in Graves' hyperthyroidism and ophthalmopathy (dated by TCRdb to between 2018 and 2021). The receptor library was made with multiplex PCR. TCRdb names Illumina HiSeq 2000 as the instrument used. The TCR beta CDR3 regions were amplified from the RNA transcripts. A first-round RT-PCR of the TCR CDR3 used the HTBI primer set with the Qiagen OneStep RT-PCR kit. TCRdb trimmed the raw reads at Q25, called clones with MiXCR and kept productive beta chains. Under each unique CDR3 protein, matching rows form one entry showing the most common genes and DNA. Across this sample there are approximately 690,000 distinct CDR3 sequences, with about a fifth seen only once. The leading ten clones occupy about 34% of the sample. What was sequenced was blood. The receptors were gathered from a man aged 25-40 years with Graves' ophthalmopathy.

This clonotype was picked up a small number of times. The CDR3 here is CASSSSLGRDRVPYEQYF. The CDR3 coding sequence is TGTGCCAGCAGTTCCTCCTTGGGTCGGGACAGGGTCCCCTACGAGCAGTACTTC. This chain links TRBV27 with TRBJ2-7, with TRBD1 matching over 9 bases. The CDR3 has 18 amino acids. J gave up 2 bases and V 4 bases, and 15 bases lay outside the gene matches. Germline CDR1 and CDR2: MNHEY and SMNVEV (reference sequence).

This chain connects TRBV12-3 or TRBV12-4 to TRBJ1-4, with D maybe TRBD1 (6 bases). CDR3 length: 14 amino acids. Trimming took off 7 bases at V and 8 bases at J, with 17 bases between the two ends. The CDR3 sequence: CASTLRGAGEKLFF. CDR3 DNA: TGTGCCAGCACCTTACGGGGGGCAGGGGAAAAACTGTTTTTT.

Of note for this clonotype: The germline gene is not matched at one end of the junction; a read error may be the cause. The chain carries TRBV28 and TRBJ1-5, with D perhaps matching TRBD1 (6 bases). The CDR3 spans 13 residues. Per the germline V gene, CDR1 is MDHEN and CDR2 is SYDVKM. The CDR3 bases are TGTGCCAGCACACAGGGTAACAATCGGCCCCAGCATTTT. Translation gives CASTQGNNRPQHF.

The chain is built from TRBV7-9 and TRBJ2-2, with a possible D match to TRBD2 (6 bases). This CDR3 spans 15 amino acids. Per the germline V gene, CDR1 is SEHNR and CDR2 is FQNEAQ (reference sequence). Trimming left V 5 bases short and J 6 bases short, with 16 bases between. CDR3 sequence: CASSRNSGRSGELFF. CDR3 in DNA: TGTGCCAGCAGCAGGAATAGCGGAAGATCCGGGGAGCTGTTTTTT.

This clonotype occurred a few times. The chain couples TRBV6-1 to TRBJ2-1, with 12 bases aligning to TRBD2. CDR1 is MNHNS, CDR2 SASEGT, per germline. CDR3 length equals 16 residues. V lost 7 bases and J lost 7; bases outside the gene matches: 11. The CDR3 DNA reads as TGTGCCAGCAAAAAAGCCTCGACTAGCGGGGGAAATGAGCAGTTCTTC. Residues: CASKKASTSGGNEQFF.

This clonotype has at least ten counts. The rearrangement links TRBV11-2 to TRBJ2-7; weak D call: TRBD1 (6 bases). V was pared by 1 base and J by 4 bases, with 11 bases between. The germline V gene has CDR1 SGHAT and CDR2 FQNNGV. CDR3 length: 14 amino acids. The chain's CDR3 is CASSLAGVLYEQYF. The CDR3 DNA follows: TGTGCCAGCAGCTTAGCAGGGGTCCTGTACGAGCAGTACTTC.

The rearrangement joins TRBV20-1 to TRBJ2-5; D unclear. From germline, CDR1 is DFQATT and CDR2 SNEGSKA (reference sequence). The CDR3 runs 10 residues. V was pared by 6 bases and J by 2 bases, with 4 bases between. The CDR3 spells CSAQQETQYF. The CDR3 DNA reads TGCAGTGCCCAACAAGAGACCCAGTACTTC.

This chain joins TRBV12-5 and TRBJ2-7, with unresolved D. V lost 0 bases, J lost 1 base, and 22 bases lay in between. The CDR3 length is 19 residues. Germline V CDR1 and CDR2: LGHNT, FRNRAP. The CDR3 protein is CASGLVPWRPRLRSYEQYF. The CDR3 DNA follows: TGTGCTAGTGGTTTGGTACCCTGGAGACCCCGGCTTCGATCCTACGAGCAGTACTTC.

This rearrangement joins TRBV2 to TRBJ2-1; D uncertain. V shed 5 bases and J shed 0 bases, with 11 bases lying between them. Germline V gene lookup returns CDR1 SNHLY and CDR2 FYNNEI. This CDR3 is 15 amino acids long. This CDR3 is CASSLALGSYNEQFF. In nucleotides, the CDR3 is TGTGCCAGCAGTCTGGCGTTGGGCTCCTACAATGAGCAGTTCTTC.

The chain has TRBV29-1 and TRBJ1-2; no reliable D call. Germline CDR1 is SQVTM and CDR2 is ANQGSEA. CDR3 length equals 13 residues. V lost 8 bases, J lost 7 bases, and 20 bases lay in between. CDR3 sequence reads: CSIVDDTLGGYTF. As DNA, the CDR3 is TGCAGCATCGTAGATGACACCCTCGGTGGCTACACCTTC.

In its sample, this clonotype was seen many times. This chain connects TRBV7-2 to TRBJ2-7; D is unresolved. V was shortened by 5 bases and J by 4 bases, with 9 bases between the two germline ends. The germline V gene encodes CDR1 SGHTA and CDR2 FQGNSA. This CDR3 has 12 residues. Written as DNA, the CDR3 is TGTGCCAGCAGCCGGTCGAGGTACGAGCAGTACTTC. Encoded protein: CASSRSRYEQYF.

CDR3 residues: CASSLVGRGYEQFF. The CDR3 DNA follows: TGTGCCAGCAGCTTAGTCGGGAGGGGCTATGAGCAGTTCTTC. This chain connects TRBV7-9 to TRBJ2-1; 8 nucleotides match TRBD2. There are 14 residues in the CDR3. Germline assignment: CDR1 SEHNR and CDR2 FQNEAQ (reference sequence). Germline trimming cut 1 base from V and 8 bases from J; bases unmatched to any gene: 4.

This clonotype came up many times. This chain links TRBV12-3 or TRBV12-4 with TRBJ1-1; no reliable D call. Trimming stripped 2 bases from V and 4 bases from J, with 5 bases between. The CDR3 has 12 amino acids. This CDR3 reads CASSLPPTEAFF. The CDR3 DNA sequence: TGTGCCAGCAGTTTACCCCCCACTGAAGCTTTCTTT.

There are a few counts of this clonotype. The chain joins TRBV5-1 to TRBJ1-1; 12 bases map to TRBD1. This CDR3 has 16 amino acids. Losses at the gene ends were 4 bases for V and 6 bases for J; bases not matched to a gene: 10. Germline assignment: CDR1 SGHRS and CDR2 YFSETQ. The CDR3 reads CASSPRDRGQSAEAFF. CDR3 bases: TGCGCCAGCAGCCCCCGGGACAGGGGGCAATCGGCTGAAGCTTTCTTT.

V is TRBV4-2 and J is TRBJ2-5; no clear D. CDR3 size: 15 residues. V was shortened by 0 bases and J by 1 base, with 9 bases between the two germline ends. The germline CDR1 and CDR2 sequences are LGHNA and YNFKEQ. CDR3 sequence reads: CASSQDLTRQETQYF. As DNA, the CDR3 is TGTGCCAGCAGCCAAGATCTAACCCGCCAAGAGACCCAGTACTTC.

There are many counts of this clonotype. V gene TRBV11-2 combines with J gene TRBJ1-1; a weak D match, TRBD1 (6 bases). The CDR3 is made up of 12 amino acids. V was trimmed by 5 bases and J by 8 bases, leaving 12 bases between them. Germline V gene data show CDR1 as SGHAT and CDR2 as FQNNGV. The CDR3 spells CASSLDSQEAFF. The DNA of the CDR3 is TGTGCCAGCAGCCTGGACAGCCAGGAAGCTTTCTTT.

The V gene is TRBV5-1, the J gene TRBJ2-7, with 7 bases identical to TRBD1. There are 16 residues in the CDR3. Germline lookup yields CDR1 SGHRS and CDR2 YFSETQ. With 0 bases clipped from V and 0 bases from J, the junction kept 6 bases outside the gene matches. The CDR3 here is CASSLGGQSISYEQYF. The DNA of the CDR3 is TGCGCCAGCAGCTTGGGGGGACAGAGTATCTCCTACGAGCAGTACTTC.